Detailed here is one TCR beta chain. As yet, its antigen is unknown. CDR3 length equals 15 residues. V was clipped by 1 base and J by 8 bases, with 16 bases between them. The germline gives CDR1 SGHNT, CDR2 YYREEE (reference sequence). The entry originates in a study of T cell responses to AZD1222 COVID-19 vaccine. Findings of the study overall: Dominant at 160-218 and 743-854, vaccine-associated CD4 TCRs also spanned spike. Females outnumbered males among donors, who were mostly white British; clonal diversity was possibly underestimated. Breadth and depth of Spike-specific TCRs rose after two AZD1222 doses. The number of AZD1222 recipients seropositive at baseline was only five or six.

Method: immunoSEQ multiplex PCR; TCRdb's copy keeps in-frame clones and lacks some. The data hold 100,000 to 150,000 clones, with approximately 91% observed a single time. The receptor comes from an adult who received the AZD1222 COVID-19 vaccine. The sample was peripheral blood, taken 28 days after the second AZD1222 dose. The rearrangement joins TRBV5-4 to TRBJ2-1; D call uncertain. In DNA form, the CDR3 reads TGTGCCAGCAGCTTGAATCCGGCAGGTTCGGATGAGCAGTTCTTC. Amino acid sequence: CASSLNPAGSDEQFF.